The T cell receptor (beta chain) under discussion was sequenced for a study of OX40 agonist ivuxolimab in advanced cancers. General observations from the study: Low clonal expansion, among the lowest seen, marked partial responders at 0.1-3.0 mg/kg. Clonal expansion was seen in CD4+ and CD8+ blood T cells by week 6 at 0.1 to 3.0 mg/kg.

As regards this clone: Its antigen remains unknown.

Profiling relied on immunoSEQ multiplex PCR, and the TCRdb table lists in-frame clones only, not all of them. The repertoire includes fewer than 100,000 clones, approximately 93% of them detected once, and 6.2% sits in the top ten. The CDR3 spans 14 residues. The V gene lost 4 bases and the J gene lost 0 bases, with 11 bases spanning the gap. Per the germline V gene, CDR1 is SGHRS and CDR2 is YFSETQ. The material was CD4+ or CD8+ T cells sorted from blood, obtained in a trial of the OX40 agonist ivuxolimab. V usage is TRBV5-1 and J usage is TRBJ2-7, with a possible D match to TRBD2 (6 bases). The TCR sequence derives from an adult with an advanced solid tumor such as melanoma, head and neck, liver or kidney cancer. CDR3 in amino acids: CASSPWGDSYEQYF. The CDR3 DNA sequence: TGCGCCAGCAGCCCGTGGGGGGACTCCTACGAGCAGTACTTC.